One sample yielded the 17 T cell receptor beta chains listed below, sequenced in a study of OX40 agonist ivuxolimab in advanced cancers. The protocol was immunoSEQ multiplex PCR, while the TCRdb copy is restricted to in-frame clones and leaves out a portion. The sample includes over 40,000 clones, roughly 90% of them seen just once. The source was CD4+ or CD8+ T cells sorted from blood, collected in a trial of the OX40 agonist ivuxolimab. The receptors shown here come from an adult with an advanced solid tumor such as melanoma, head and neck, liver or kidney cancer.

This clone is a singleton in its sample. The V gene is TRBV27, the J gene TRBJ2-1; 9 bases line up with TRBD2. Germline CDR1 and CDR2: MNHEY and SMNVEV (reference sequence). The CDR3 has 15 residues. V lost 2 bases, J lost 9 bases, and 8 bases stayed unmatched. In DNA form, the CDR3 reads TGTGCCAGCAGTTTAGTTCCTAGCGGGAAGGCTGAGCAGTTCTTC. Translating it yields CASSLVPSGKAEQFF.

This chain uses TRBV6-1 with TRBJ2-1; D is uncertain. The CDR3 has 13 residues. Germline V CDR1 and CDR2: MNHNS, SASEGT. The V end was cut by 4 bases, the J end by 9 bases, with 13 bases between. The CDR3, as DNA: TGTGCCAGCAGTGCTCTTGGTCTCAGTGAGCAGTTCTTC. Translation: CASSALGLSEQFF.

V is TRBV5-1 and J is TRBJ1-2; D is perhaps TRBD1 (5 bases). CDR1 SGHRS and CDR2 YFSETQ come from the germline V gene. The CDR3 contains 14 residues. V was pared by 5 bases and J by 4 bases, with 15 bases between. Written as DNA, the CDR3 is TGCGCCAGCAGGGGGTCAAGACAGAGCTATGGCTACACCTTC. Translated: CASRGSRQSYGYTF.

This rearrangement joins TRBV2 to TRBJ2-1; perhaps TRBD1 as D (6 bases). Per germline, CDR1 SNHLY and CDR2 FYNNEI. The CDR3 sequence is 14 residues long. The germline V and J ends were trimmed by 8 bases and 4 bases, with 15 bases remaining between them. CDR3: CASSRGPPYNEQFF. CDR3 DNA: TGTGCCAGCTCCAGGGGTCCGCCTTACAATGAGCAGTTCTTC.

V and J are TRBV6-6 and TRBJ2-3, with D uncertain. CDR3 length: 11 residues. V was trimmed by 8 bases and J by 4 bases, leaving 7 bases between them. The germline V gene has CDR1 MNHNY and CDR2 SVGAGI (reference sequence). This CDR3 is CASRRSDTQYF. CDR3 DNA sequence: TGTGCCAGCCGGCGGTCAGATACGCAGTATTTT.

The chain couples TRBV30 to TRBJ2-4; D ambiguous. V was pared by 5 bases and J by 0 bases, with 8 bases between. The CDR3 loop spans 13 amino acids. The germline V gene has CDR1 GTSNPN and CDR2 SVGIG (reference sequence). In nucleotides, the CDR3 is TGTGCCTGGCTCCCCTTAGCCAAAAACATTCAGTACTTC. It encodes CAWLPLAKNIQYF.

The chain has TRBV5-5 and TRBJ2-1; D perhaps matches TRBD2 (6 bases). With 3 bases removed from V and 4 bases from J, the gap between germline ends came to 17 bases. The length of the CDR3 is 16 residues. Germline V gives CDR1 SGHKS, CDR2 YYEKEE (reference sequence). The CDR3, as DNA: TGTGCCAGCAGCTCAAACCGGACTATCTTGTACAATGAGCAGTTCTTC. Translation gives CASSSNRTILYNEQFF.

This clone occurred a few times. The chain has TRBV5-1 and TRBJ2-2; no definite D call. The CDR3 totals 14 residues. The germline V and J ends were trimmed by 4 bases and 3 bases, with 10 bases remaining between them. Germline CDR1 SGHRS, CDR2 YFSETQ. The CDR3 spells CASSPPLDTGELFF. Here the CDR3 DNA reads TGCGCCAGCAGCCCCCCCCTTGACACCGGGGAGCTGTTTTTT.

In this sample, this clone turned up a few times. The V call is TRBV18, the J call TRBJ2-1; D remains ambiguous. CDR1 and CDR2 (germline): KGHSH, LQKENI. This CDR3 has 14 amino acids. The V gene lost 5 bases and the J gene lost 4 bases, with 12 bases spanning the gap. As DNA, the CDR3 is TGTGCCAGCTCATCCTCACTGCAATACAATGAGCAGTTCTTC. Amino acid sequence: CASSSSLQYNEQFF.

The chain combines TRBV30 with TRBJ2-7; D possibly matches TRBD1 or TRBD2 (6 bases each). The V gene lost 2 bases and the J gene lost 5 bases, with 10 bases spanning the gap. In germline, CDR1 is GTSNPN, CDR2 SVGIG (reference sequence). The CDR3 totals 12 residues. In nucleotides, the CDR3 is TGTGCCTGGAGTTTAGGGGGGAACGAGCAGTACTTC. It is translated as CAWSLGGNEQYF.

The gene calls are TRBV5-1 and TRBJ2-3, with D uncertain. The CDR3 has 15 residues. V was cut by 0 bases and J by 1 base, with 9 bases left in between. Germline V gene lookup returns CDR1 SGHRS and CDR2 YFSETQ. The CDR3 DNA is TGCGCCAGCAGCTTGGTCCTAACAGGCACAGATACGCAGTATTTT. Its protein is CASSLVLTGTDTQYF. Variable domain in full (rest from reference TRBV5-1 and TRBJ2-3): KAGVTQTPRYLIKTRGQQVTLSCSPISGHRSVSWYQQTPGQGLQFLFEYFSETQRNKGNFPGRFSGRQFSNSRSEMNVSTLELGDSALYLCASSLVLTGTDTQYFGPGTRLTVL.

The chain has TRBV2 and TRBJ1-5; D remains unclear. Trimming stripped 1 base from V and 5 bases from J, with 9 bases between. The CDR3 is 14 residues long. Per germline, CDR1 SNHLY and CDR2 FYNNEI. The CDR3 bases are TGTGCCAGCAGTGAAGACCCGTCCCATCAGCCCCAGCATTTT. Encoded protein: CASSEDPSHQPQHF.

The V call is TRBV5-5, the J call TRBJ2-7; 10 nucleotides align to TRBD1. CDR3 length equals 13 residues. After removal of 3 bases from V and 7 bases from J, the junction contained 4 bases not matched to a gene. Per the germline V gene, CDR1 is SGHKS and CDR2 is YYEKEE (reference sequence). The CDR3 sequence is CASSWDRGWEQYF. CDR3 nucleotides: TGTGCCAGCAGCTGGGACAGGGGATGGGAGCAGTACTTC.

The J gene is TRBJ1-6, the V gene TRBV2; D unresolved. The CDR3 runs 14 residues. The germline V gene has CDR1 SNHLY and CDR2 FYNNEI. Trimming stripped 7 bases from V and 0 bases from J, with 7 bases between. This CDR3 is CASTESSYNSPLHF. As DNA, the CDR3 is TGTGCCAGCACGGAGAGCTCCTATAATTCACCCCTCCACTTT.

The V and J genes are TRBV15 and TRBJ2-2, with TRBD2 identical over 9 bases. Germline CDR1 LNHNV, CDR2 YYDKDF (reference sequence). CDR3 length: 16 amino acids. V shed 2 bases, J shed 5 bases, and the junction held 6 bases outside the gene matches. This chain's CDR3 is CATSRHAGGRTGELFF. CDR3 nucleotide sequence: TGTGCCACCAGCAGACACGCGGGGGGGCGAACCGGGGAGCTGTTTTTT.

CDR3 sequence: CATSRVGGEGSEQFF. CDR3 in DNA: TGTGCCACCAGCAGAGTAGGGGGGGAAGGGAGTGAGCAGTTCTTC. The rearrangement uses TRBV15 and TRBJ2-1; D perhaps matches TRBD2 (7 bases). Trimming shortened V by 1 base and J by 9 bases, and 16 bases separated the two germline ends. Per germline, CDR1 LNHNV and CDR2 YYDKDF (reference sequence). The length of the CDR3 is 15 residues.

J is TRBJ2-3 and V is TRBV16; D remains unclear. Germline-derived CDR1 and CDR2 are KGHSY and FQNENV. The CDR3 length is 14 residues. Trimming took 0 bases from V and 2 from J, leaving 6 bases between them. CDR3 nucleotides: TGTGCCAGCAGCCAATCGGCGGTCACAGATACGCAGTATTTT. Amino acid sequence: CASSQSAVTDTQYF.